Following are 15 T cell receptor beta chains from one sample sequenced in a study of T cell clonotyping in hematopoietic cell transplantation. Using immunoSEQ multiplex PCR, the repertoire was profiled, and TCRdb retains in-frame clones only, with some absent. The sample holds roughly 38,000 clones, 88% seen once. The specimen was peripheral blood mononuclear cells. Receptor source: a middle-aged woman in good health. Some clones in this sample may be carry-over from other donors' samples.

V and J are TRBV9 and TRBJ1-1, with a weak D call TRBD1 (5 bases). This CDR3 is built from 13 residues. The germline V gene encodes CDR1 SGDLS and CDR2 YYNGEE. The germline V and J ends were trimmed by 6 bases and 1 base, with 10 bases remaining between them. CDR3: CASTRDGNTEAFF. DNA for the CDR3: TGTGCCAGCACCCGGGACGGGAACACTGAAGCTTTCTTT.

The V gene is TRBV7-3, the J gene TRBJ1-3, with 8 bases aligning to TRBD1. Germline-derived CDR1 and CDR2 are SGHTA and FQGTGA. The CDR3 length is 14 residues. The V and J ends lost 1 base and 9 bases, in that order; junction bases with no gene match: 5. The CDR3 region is CASSLNRGDTTIYF. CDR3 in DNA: TGTGCCAGCAGCTTAAACAGGGGGGATACCACCATATATTTT. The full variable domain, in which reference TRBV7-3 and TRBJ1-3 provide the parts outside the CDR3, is GAGVSQTPSNKVTEKGKYVELRCDPISGHTALYWYRQSLGQGPEFLIYFQGTGAADDSGLPNDRFFAVRPEGSVSTLKIQRTERGDSAVYLCASSLNRGDTTIYFGEGSWLTVV.

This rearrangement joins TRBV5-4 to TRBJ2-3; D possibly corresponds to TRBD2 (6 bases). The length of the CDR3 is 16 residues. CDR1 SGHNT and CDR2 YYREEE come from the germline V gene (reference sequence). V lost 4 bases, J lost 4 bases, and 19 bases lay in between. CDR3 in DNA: TGTGCCAGCAGCCCTGGAGGGGTAGCAGCCTCAGATACGCAGTATTTT. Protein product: CASSPGGVAASDTQYF.

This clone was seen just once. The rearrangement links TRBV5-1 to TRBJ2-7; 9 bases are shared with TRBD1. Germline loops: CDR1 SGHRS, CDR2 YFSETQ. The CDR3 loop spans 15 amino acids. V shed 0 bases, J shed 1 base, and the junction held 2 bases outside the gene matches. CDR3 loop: CASSLGGTGSYEQYF. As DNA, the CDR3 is TGCGCCAGCAGCTTGGGTGGGACAGGGTCCTACGAGCAGTACTTC.

Here the CDR3 DNA reads TGCGCCAGCGCGGAAGGACCGGCGAGCACTGAAGCTTTCTTT. Amino acid sequence: CASAEGPASTEAFF. The rearrangement joins TRBV5-1 to TRBJ1-1; D call uncertain. CDR3 length: 14 residues. Deletions cut 7 bases from V and 4 bases from J, with 17 bases between. The V gene's germline CDR1 is SGHRS and CDR2 YFSETQ. The whole variable domain, filled in from reference TRBV5-1 and TRBJ1-1, reads KAGVTQTPRYLIKTRGQQVTLSCSPISGHRSVSWYQQTPGQGLQFLFEYFSETQRNKGNFPGRFSGRQFSNSRSEMNVSTLELGDSALYLCASAEGPASTEAFFGQGTRLTVV.

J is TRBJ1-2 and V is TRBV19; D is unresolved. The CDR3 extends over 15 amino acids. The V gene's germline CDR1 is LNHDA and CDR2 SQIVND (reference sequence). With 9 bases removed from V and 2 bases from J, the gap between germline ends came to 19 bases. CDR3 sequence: CASRRTEFGNYGYTF. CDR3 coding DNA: TGTGCCAGCAGAAGAACAGAGTTCGGCAACTATGGCTACACCTTC.

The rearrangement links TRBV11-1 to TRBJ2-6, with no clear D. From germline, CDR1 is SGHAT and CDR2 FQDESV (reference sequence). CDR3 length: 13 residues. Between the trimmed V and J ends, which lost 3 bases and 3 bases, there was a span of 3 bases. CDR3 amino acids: CASSFYGANVLTF. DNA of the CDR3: TGTGCCAGCAGCTTCTATGGGGCCAACGTCCTGACTTTC. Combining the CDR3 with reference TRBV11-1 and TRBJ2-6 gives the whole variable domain EAEVAQSPRYKITEKSQAVAFWCDPISGHATLYWYRQILGQGPELLVQFQDESVVDDSQLPKDRFSAERLKGVDSTLKIQPAELGDSAMYLCASSFYGANVLTFGAGSRLTVL.

CDR3 nucleotides: TGTGCCAGCAGCGTAGCTCCGACGGGAGGGCCCGCAGATACGCAGTATTTT. Translated, it gives CASSVAPTGGPADTQYF. The chain links TRBV9 to TRBJ2-3; 8 positions agree with TRBD2. CDR3 length equals 17 residues. The germline CDR1 and CDR2 sequences are SGDLS and YYNGEE. The ends lost 0 bases at V and 4 bases at J; junction bases unmatched: 10.

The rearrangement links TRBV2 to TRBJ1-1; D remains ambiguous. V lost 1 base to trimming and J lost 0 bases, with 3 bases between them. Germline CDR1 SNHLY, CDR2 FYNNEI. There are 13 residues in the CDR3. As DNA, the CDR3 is TGTGCCAGCAGTGAAGAGTTGAACACTGAAGCTTTCTTT. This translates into CASSEELNTEAFF.

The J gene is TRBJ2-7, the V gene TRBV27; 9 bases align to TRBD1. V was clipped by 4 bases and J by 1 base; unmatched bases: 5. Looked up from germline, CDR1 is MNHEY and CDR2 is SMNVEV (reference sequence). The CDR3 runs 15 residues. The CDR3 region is CASSSTGGLSYEQYF. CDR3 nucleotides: TGTGCCAGCAGTTCGACAGGGGGTTTATCCTACGAGCAGTACTTC.

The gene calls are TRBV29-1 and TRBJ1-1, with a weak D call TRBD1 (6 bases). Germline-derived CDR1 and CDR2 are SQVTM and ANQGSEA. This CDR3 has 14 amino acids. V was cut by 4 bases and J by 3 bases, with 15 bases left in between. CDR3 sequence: CSVATQGWDTEAFF. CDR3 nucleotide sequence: TGCAGCGTTGCCACCCAGGGGTGGGACACTGAAGCTTTCTTT.

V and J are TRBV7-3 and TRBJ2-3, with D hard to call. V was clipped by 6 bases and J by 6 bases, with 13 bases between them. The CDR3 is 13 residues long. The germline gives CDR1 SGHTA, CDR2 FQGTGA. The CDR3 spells CASSTDSTDTQYF. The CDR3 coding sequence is TGTGCCAGCAGTACCGACTCCACGGATACGCAGTATTTT.

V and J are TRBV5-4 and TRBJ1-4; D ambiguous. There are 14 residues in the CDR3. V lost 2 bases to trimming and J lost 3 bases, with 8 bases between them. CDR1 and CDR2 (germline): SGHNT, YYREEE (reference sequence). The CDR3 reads CASSLDSSNEKLFF. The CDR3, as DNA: TGTGCCAGCAGCTTAGACTCCTCTAATGAAAAACTGTTTTTT.

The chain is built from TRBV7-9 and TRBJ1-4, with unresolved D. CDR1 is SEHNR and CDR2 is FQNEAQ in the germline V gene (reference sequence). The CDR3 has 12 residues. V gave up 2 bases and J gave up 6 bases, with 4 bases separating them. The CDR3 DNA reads TGTGCCAGCAGCTTAACCGATGAAAAACTGTTTTTT. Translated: CASSLTDEKLFF.

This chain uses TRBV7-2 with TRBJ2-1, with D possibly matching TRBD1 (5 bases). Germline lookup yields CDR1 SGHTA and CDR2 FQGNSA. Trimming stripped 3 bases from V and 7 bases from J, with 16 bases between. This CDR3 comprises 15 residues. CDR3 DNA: TGTGCCAGCAGCTTCAGGACCCAGGGTTGGAATGAGCAGTTCTTC. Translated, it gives CASSFRTQGWNEQFF.